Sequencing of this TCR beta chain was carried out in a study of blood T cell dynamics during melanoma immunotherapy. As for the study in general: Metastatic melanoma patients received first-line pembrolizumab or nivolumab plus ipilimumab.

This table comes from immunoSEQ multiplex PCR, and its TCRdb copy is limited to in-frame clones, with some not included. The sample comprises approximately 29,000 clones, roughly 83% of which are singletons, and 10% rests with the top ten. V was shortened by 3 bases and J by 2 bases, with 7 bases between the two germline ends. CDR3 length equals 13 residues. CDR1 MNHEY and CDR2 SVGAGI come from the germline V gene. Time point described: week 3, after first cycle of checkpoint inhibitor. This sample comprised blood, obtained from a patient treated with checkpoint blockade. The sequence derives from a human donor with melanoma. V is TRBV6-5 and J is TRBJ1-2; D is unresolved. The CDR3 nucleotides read TGTGCCAGCAGTTATAAAGGGAACTATGGCTACACCTTC. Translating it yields CASSYKGNYGYTF.